The 18 T cell receptor beta chains presented below share a single source sample, sequenced in a study of T cells after yellow fever vaccination. A single record per CDR3 protein comes from TCRdb applying MiXCR to the 5' RACE reads. Of about 110,000 distinct CDR3 sequences in the sample, 8.4% were seen once. The source was CD8+ T cells sorted from PBMCs, collected 45 days after the yellow fever booster vaccination. The receptors stem from a young man who received the YFV17D yellow fever vaccine.

This clonotype was counted many times. CDR3 region: CASSREGANYGYTF. The CDR3 coding sequence is TGCGCCAGCAGCCGGGAGGGTGCTAACTATGGCTACACCTTC. V gene TRBV5-1 combines with J gene TRBJ1-2; no reliable D call. Germline CDR1 SGHRS, CDR2 YFSETQ. Trimming shortened V by 4 bases and J by 0 bases, and 10 bases separated the two germline ends. There are 14 residues in the CDR3.

The table lists this clonotype with many counts. The chain combines TRBV5-1 with TRBJ2-3; D possibly matches TRBD1 or TRBD2 (5 bases each). The CDR3 loop spans 15 amino acids. The germline CDR1 and CDR2 sequences are SGHRS and YFSETQ. V gave up 7 bases and J gave up 2 bases, with 17 bases separating them. The CDR3 DNA reads as TGCGCCAGCCAATTACGGGACCCAACCACAGATACGCAGTATTTT. It encodes CASQLRDPTTDTQYF.

This chain links TRBV4-3 with TRBJ2-5; 8 positions match TRBD2. Germline V gene data show CDR1 as LGHNA and CDR2 as YSLEER. CDR3 length: 15 residues. V lost 4 bases and J lost 4; bases outside the gene matches: 8. The CDR3 region has the DNA TGCGCCAGCAGCCGGGGGGGGGCGGGAGGAGAGACCCAGTACTTC. It codes for CASSRGGAGGETQYF.

This clonotype was detected a few times. This chain links TRBV29-1 with TRBJ2-1; possibly TRBD1 or TRBD2 for D (5 bases each). V gave up 4 bases and J gave up 2 bases, with 12 bases separating them. In germline, CDR1 is SQVTM, CDR2 ANQGSEA. The CDR3 consists of 14 residues. The CDR3 loop reads CSVGRDAAYNEQFF. In DNA form, the CDR3 reads TGCAGCGTTGGCCGGGACGCAGCCTACAATGAGCAGTTCTTC.

This clonotype appeared many times. The J gene is TRBJ2-7, the V gene TRBV7-9; 7 bases match TRBD1. J lost 3 bases, V lost 5 bases, and 7 bases had no gene match. CDR3 size: 14 residues. Germline V gene data show CDR1 as SEHNR and CDR2 as FQNEAQ (reference sequence). The CDR3 here is CASSPRDRNYEQYF. The CDR3 nucleotides are TGTGCCAGCAGCCCCCGGGACAGAAACTACGAGCAGTACTTC.

This clonotype came up many times. In DNA, the CDR3 is TGTGCCAGCAGCTTAAAAGGGGTAGATACGCAGTATTTT. Amino acids: CASSLKGVDTQYF. The chain carries TRBV13 and TRBJ2-3, with D perhaps matching TRBD1 (5 bases). CDR1 is PRHDT, CDR2 FYEKMQ, per germline (reference sequence). The V gene lost 2 bases and the J gene lost 5 bases, with 8 bases spanning the gap. This CDR3 contains 13 residues.

Many counts were recorded for this clonotype. V is TRBV11-2 and J is TRBJ1-1; 11 positions match TRBD1. This CDR3 contains 18 residues. Germline V gene lookup returns CDR1 SGHAT and CDR2 FQNNGV. The V and J ends lost 2 bases and 0 bases, in that order; junction bases with no gene match: 8. The CDR3 is CASSLRDRGTEMNTEAFF. The CDR3 DNA is TGTGCCAGCAGCTTACGGGACAGGGGGACTGAAATGAACACTGAAGCTTTCTTT.

Note on this clonotype: A much bigger clone sits one base away, suggesting this may be a read error. The V and J genes are TRBV28 and TRBJ2-6; D ambiguous. This CDR3 is built from 14 residues. From germline, CDR1 is MDHEN and CDR2 SYDVKM. Trimming took off 4 bases at V and 0 bases at J, with 4 bases between the two ends. The CDR3, as DNA: TGTGCCAGCAGTTACACCTCTGGGGCCAACGTCCTGACTTTC. Its protein product is CASSYTSGANVLTF.

At least ten counts were recorded for this clonotype. The chain is built from TRBV27 and TRBJ1-2; no definite D call. The germline gives CDR1 MNHEY, CDR2 SMNVEV (reference sequence). The CDR3 is 13 amino acids. Trimming pared 4 bases from V and 4 bases from J, leaving 10 bases between. This CDR3 is CASSSVDLYGYTF. The CDR3 nucleotides read TGTGCCAGCAGTTCGGTGGATCTCTATGGCTACACCTTC.

This clonotype was recorded many times. V gene TRBV12-5 combines with J gene TRBJ2-1; 9 positions agree with TRBD2. The CDR3 totals 17 residues. V dropped 3 bases and J dropped 6; count of bases not matched to a gene: 12. In germline, CDR1 is LGHNT, CDR2 FRNRAP. The CDR3, as DNA: TGTGCTAGTGGTTTTTCTAGCGGGAAAGAAGCGTTCAATGAGCAGTTCTTC. Translation: CASGFSSGKEAFNEQFF.

This clonotype was seen at least ten times. The chain links TRBV14 to TRBJ2-1; TRBD2 matches 10 bases. The CDR3 spans 16 residues. Looked up from germline, CDR1 is SGHDN and CDR2 is FVKESK. V gave up 3 bases and J gave up 6 bases; unmatched junction bases: 8. The CDR3 DNA reads TGTGCCAGCAGCCATCCCGGGACTAGCGCCTTCAATGAGCAGTTCTTC. Amino acid sequence: CASSHPGTSAFNEQFF.

This chain uses TRBV27 with TRBJ2-1; TRBD2 matches at 8 bases. Germline V gives CDR1 MNHEY, CDR2 SMNVEV (reference sequence). The CDR3 runs to 14 residues. V was pared by 8 bases and J by 7 bases, with 10 bases of the junction left unmatched. This CDR3 is CASSSMGLVNEQFF. The CDR3 coding sequence is TGTGCCAGCTCCTCGATGGGACTAGTTAATGAGCAGTTCTTC.

This clonotype has just one count. The V call is TRBV7-6, the J call TRBJ2-7; no clear D. The V end lost 3 bases, the J end lost 2 bases, and 8 bases lay between the germline ends. Germline V lookup: CDR1 SGHVS, CDR2 FNYEAQ. This CDR3 has 13 residues. CDR3: CASSFGDAYEQYF. The DNA for the CDR3 is TGTGCCAGCAGCTTTGGGGATGCCTACGAGCAGTACTTC.

At least ten counts were recorded for this clonotype. J is TRBJ2-7 and V is TRBV27; D gene ambiguous. Between the trimmed V and J ends, which lost 2 bases and 5 bases, there was a span of 1 base. The CDR3 extends over 10 amino acids. Looked up from germline, CDR1 is MNHEY and CDR2 is SMNVEV (reference sequence). CDR3 protein: CASSLNEQYF. The CDR3, as DNA: TGTGCCAGCAGTTTAAACGAGCAGTACTTC.

The chain's CDR3 is CASRMAGIYNEQFF. In nucleotides, the CDR3 is TGTGCCAGCAGGATGGCGGGTATCTACAATGAGCAGTTCTTC. The chain links TRBV2 to TRBJ2-1, with D maybe TRBD2 (5 bases). With 6 bases removed from V and 3 bases from J, the gap between germline ends came to 12 bases. The CDR3 has 14 amino acids. Germline CDR1 reads SNHLY; CDR2 reads FYNNEI. The full variable domain, its missing parts supplied by reference TRBV2 and TRBJ2-1, is EPEVTQTPSHQVTQMGQEVILRCVPISNHLYFYWYRQILGQKVEFLVSFYNNEISEKSEIFDDQFSVERPDGSNFTLKIRSTKLEDSAMYFCASRMAGIYNEQFFGPGTRLTVL.

This clonotype was seen repeatedly, ten times or more. The V call is TRBV5-1, the J call TRBJ2-7; D may be TRBD1 (6 bases). The CDR3 runs to 14 residues. V was clipped by 2 bases and J by 3 bases, with 12 bases between them. Looked up from germline, CDR1 is SGHRS and CDR2 is YFSETQ. CDR3: CASSFSQGNYEQYF. The CDR3 bases are TGCGCCAGCAGCTTCTCTCAGGGGAACTACGAGCAGTACTTC.

This clonotype was found a few times. This sequence joins TRBV7-9 and TRBJ1-1; D possibly corresponds to TRBD1 (5 bases). The CDR3 contains 13 residues. Between the trimmed V and J ends, which lost 6 bases and 1 base, there was a span of 9 bases. Germline CDR1 and CDR2: SEHNR and FQNEAQ (reference sequence). The CDR3 DNA reads TGTGCCAGCAGGCAGACAGAGAACACTGAAGCTTTCTTT. Amino acids: CASRQTENTEAFF.

This clonotype has ten or more counts. This chain links TRBV7-9 with TRBJ1-3, with D hard to call. CDR1 is SEHNR and CDR2 is FQNEAQ in the germline V gene (reference sequence). V dropped 3 bases and J dropped 4 bases, with 10 bases sitting between them. The CDR3 contains 14 residues. The CDR3, as DNA: TGTGCCAGCAGCTTCCTAGCGGCCGGAAACACCATATATTTT. Translating it yields CASSFLAAGNTIYF.